This entry is about one TCR beta chain. CDR3 size: 15 residues. Germline V CDR1 and CDR2: SNHLY, FYNNEI. V was pared by 6 bases and J by 4 bases, with 4 bases of the junction left unmatched. Assay used: immunoSEQ multiplex PCR; TCRdb lists only in-frame clones, some missing. The data hold tens of thousands of clones, with 80% to 90% observed a single time. This entry comes from a study of blood T cell repertoires in COVID-19. This clonotype was obtained from a human donor with active COVID-19. The donor label of this sample is uncertain. The sample was peripheral blood. The chain has TRBV2 and TRBJ2-2, with 11 bases fitting TRBD1. CDR3 sequence: CASSPGTGGTGELFF. CDR3 sequence (DNA): TGTGCCAGCAGCCCCGGGACAGGGGGCACCGGGGAGCTGTTTTTT.